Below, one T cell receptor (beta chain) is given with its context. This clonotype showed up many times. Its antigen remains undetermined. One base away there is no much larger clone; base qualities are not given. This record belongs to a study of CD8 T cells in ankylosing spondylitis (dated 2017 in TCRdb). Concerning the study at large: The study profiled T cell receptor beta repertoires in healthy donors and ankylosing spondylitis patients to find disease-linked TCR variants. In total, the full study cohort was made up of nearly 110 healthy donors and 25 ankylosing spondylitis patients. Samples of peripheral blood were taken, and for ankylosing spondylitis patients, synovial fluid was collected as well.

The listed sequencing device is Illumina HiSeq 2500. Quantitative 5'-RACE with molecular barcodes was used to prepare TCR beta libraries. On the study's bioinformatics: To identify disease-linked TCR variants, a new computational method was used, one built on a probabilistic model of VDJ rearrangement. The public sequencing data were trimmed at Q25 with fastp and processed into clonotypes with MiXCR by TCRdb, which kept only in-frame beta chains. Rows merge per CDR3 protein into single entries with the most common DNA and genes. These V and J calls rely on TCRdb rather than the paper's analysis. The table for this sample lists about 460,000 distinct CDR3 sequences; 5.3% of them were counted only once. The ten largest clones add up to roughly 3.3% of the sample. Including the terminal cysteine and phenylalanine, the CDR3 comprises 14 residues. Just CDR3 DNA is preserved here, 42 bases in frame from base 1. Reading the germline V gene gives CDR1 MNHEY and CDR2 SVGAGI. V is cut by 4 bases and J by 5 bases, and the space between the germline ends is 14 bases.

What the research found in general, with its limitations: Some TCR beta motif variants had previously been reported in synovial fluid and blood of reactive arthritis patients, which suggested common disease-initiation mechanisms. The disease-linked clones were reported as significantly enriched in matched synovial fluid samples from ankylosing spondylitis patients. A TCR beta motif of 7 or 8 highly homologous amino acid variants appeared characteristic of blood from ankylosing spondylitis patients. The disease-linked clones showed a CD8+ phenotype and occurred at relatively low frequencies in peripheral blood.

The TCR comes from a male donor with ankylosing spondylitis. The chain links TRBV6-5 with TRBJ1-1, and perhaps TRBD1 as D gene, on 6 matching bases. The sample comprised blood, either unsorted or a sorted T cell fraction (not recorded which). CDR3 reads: CASSFDRLETEAFF. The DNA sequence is TGTGCCAGCAGTTTCGACAGGTTGGAGACTGAAGCTTTCTTT.